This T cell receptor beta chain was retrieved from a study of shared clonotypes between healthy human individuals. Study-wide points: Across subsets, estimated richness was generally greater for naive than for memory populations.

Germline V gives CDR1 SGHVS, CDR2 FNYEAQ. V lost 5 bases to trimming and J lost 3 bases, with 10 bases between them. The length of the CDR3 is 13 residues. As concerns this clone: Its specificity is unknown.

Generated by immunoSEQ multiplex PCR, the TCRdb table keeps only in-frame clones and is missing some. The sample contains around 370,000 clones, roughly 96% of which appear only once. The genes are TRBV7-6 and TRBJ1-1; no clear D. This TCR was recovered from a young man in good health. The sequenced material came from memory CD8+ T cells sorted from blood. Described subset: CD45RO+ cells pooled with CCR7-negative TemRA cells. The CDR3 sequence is CASSQVLDTEAFF. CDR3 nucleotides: TGTGCCAGCAGCCAGGTACTGGACACTGAAGCTTTCTTT.